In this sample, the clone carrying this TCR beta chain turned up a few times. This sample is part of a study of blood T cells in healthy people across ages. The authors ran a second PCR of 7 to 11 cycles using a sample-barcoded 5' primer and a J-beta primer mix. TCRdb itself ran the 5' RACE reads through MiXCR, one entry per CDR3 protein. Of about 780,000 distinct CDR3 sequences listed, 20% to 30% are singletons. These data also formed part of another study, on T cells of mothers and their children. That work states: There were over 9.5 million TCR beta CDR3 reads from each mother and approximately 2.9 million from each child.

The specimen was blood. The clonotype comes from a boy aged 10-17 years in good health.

CDR3 region: CASSPATGGSGTEAFF. The CDR3 DNA reads as TGTGCCAGCTCACCAGCGACAGGGGGCTCGGGCACTGAAGCTTTCTTT. V and J are TRBV18 and TRBJ1-1, with TRBD1 identical over 10 bases. The CDR3 totals 16 residues. Trimming removed 2 bases from V and 4 bases from J; junction bases left unmatched: 7. Germline-derived CDR1 and CDR2 are KGHSH and LQKENI. The variable domain in full, with the rest retrieved from reference TRBV18 and TRBJ1-1, is NAGVMQNPRHLVRRRGQEARLRCSPMKGHSHVYWYRQLPEEGLKFMVYLQKENIIDESGMPKERFSAEFPKEGPSILRIQQVVRGDSAAYFCASSPATGGSGTEAFFGQGTRLTVV.